Listed below are T cell receptor beta chains from one sample, sequenced in a study of blood T cell repertoires in COVID-19. The method was immunoSEQ multiplex PCR; TCRdb's version includes in-frame clones alone and lacks a portion of them. The data contain around 88,000 clones, roughly 75% of them singletons. Sequencing was done on a sample of peripheral blood. These receptors came from a man aged 45-65 years who had recovered from COVID-19. Each CDR3 is given with its conserved first and last residue. D genes are given only for firm matches. Only some rows state a clone size, as once, few, many or a class for expanded clones.

TRBV9	NA	TRBJ1-6	NA	CASSVDNNSPLHF	TGTGCCAGCAGCGTAGATAATAATTCACCCCTCCACTTT
TRBV5-5	TRBD1	TRBJ1-2	NA	CASSGRQGFNYGYTF	TGTGCCAGCAGCGGGAGACAGGGTTTCAACTATGGCTACACCTTC
TRBV19	NA	TRBJ1-3	NA	CASSVQQESSGNTIYF	TGTGCCAGTAGTGTCCAACAGGAGAGCTCTGGAAACACCATATATTTT
TRBV7-9	TRBD1	TRBJ1-4	NA	CASSLDRGSVEKLFF	TGTGCCAGCAGCTTAGACAGGGGCTCGGTTGAAAAACTGTTTTTT
TRBV5-1	TRBD1	TRBJ2-7	few	CASGQAGTGIYEQYF	TGCGCCAGCGGACAAGCCGGGACAGGAATTTACGAGCAGTACTTC
TRBV7-2	TRBD1	TRBJ1-4	NA	CASSPQGARTNEKLFF	TGTGCCAGCAGTCCGCAGGGGGCGCGAACTAATGAAAAACTGTTTTTT
TRBV6-5	TRBD1	TRBJ1-1	NA	CASSSLTGAAFF	TGTGCCAGCAGTTCCCTTACAGGGGCCGCTTTCTTT
TRBV6-2/TRBV6-3	NA	TRBJ1-1	NA	CASSRGGTVNTEAFF	TGTGCCAGCAGCCGGGGGGGGACGGTGAACACTGAAGCTTTCTTT
TRBV7-3	NA	TRBJ1-1	NA	CASSLGAINTEAFF	TGTGCCAGCAGCTTAGGGGCAATAAACACTGAAGCTTTCTTT
TRBV7-2	NA	TRBJ2-2	NA	CASSSGLAGRELFF	TGTGCCAGCAGCTCCGGACTGGCCGGCCGGGAGCTGTTTTTT
TRBV30	NA	TRBJ2-5	NA	CAWSVRSLETQYF	TGTGCCTGGAGTGTACGGAGTTTGGAGACCCAGTACTTC
TRBV4-1	NA	TRBJ1-1	NA	CASSQDYRGVAFF	TGCGCCAGCAGCCAAGATTACCGGGGAGTAGCTTTCTTT
TRBV6-5	TRBD1	TRBJ1-2	NA	CASSYLFVPGGDGYTF	TGTGCCAGCAGTTACCTCTTCGTCCCAGGGGGCGATGGCTACACCTTC
TRBV7-2	TRBD2	TRBJ2-1	NA	CASRKPGLALNEQFF	TGTGCCAGCAGGAAGCCGGGACTAGCGTTGAATGAGCAGTTCTTC
TRBV19	NA	TRBJ1-1	NA	CASIQTGNTEAFF	TGTGCCAGCATACAAACAGGGAACACTGAAGCTTTCTTT